The text below deals with one T cell receptor beta chain. Its antigen is not known. The assay was immunoSEQ multiplex PCR, and TCRdb's table has in-frame clones only and misses some. The table shows some 48,000 clones, with more than 65% occurring only once. This record belongs to a study of PD-1 blockade in mismatch repair-deficient tumors. The overall study: Patients had eleven to twelve mismatch repair-deficient cancer types, all previously treated and progressing. Study conclusions and caveats: Rapid post-treatment expansion, then contraction, generally preceding radiologic response, marked tumor-resident clones.

Every patient had mismatch repair deficiency by PCR or immunohistochemistry. TCRs were sequenced from three patients responding to pembrolizumab. The receptor was isolated from an adult with mismatch repair-deficient cancer. The sample here was peripheral blood, taken less than 21 weeks after starting pembrolizumab.

CDR3 sequence: CASSPPSGGYTEAFF. The DNA for the CDR3 is TGTGCCAGCTCACCACCGTCAGGGGGTTACACTGAAGCTTTCTTT. The chain employs TRBV18 and TRBJ1-1; TRBD1 agrees at 7 bases. Trimming took 0 bases from V and 3 from J; bases not matched to a gene: 4. Per the germline V gene, CDR1 is KGHSH and CDR2 is LQKENI. CDR3 length: 15 amino acids.